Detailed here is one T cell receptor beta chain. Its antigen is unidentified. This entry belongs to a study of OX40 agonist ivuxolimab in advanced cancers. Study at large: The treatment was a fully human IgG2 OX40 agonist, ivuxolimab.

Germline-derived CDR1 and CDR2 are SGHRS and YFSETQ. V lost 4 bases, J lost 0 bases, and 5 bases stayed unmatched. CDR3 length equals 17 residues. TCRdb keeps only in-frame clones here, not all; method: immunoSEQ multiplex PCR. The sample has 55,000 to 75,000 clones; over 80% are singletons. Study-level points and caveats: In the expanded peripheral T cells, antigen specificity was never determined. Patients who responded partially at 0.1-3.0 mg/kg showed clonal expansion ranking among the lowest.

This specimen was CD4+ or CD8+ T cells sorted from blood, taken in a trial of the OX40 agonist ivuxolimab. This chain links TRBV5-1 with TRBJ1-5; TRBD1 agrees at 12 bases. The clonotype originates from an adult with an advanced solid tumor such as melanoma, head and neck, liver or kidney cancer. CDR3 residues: CASSRGGQGASNQPQHF. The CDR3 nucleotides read TGCGCCAGCAGCCGAGGGGGACAGGGGGCTAGCAATCAGCCCCAGCATTTT.